This T cell receptor (beta chain) was found in a study of regulatory T cells in long-lasting Graves disease. Germline CDR1 SNHLY, CDR2 FYNNEI. This CDR3 region has 19 residues. V lost 6 bases, J lost 3 bases, and 16 bases stayed unmatched. Time point denoted: newly diagnosed GD, antithyroid drugs for less than 3 months. The TCR library was made from RNA that had been extracted from PBMCs in TRIzol. To note about this clonotype: Its matching antigen is unknown.

Study-wide results and limits: Reduced TCR diversity was observed in persistent Graves' patients versus newly diagnosed patients. More public clonotypes were shared by persistent patients (around 2,800) than by new patients (approximately 1,000).

Building the TCR beta libraries relied on iRepertoire HTBI primers, and CDR3 regions underwent Arm-PCR. MiXCR was run by TCRdb on the multiplex PCR reads, yielding one entry per CDR3 protein. The table lists 300,000 to 400,000 distinct CDR3 sequences, about 18% of them singletons. This rearrangement joins TRBV2 to TRBJ2-7, with 14 positions matching TRBD2. The sequencing here drew on peripheral blood mononuclear cells (PBMCs), taken at new diagnosis, from a patient treated with antithyroid drugs. This TCR was recovered from a female donor with Graves disease. CDR3 in amino acids: CASSLPPGLAGVHDYEQYF. The CDR3 nucleotides read TGTGCCAGCAGCCTCCCCCCGGGACTAGCGGGAGTTCATGACTACGAGCAGTACTTC.